A selection of T cell receptor beta chains follows, all from one sample in a study of CD8+CD57+ T cells in acquired aplastic anemia. TCRdb fed the reads into MiXCR, producing one record per CDR3 protein. The data contain approximately 200,000 distinct CDR3 sequences, over 60% of them singletons. Sequencing was performed on sorted CD4+, CD8+, or CD8+CD57+ T cells (not recorded which) from PBMCs. These TCRs come from a human donor in good health. CDR3s include the opening cysteine and the closing phenylalanine or tryptophan. Each record gives: clone size, V gene, D gene, J gene, CDR3 DNA, CDR3 protein. D genes are given only for firm matches. The listing skips clone size in some rows; elsewhere it reads once, few, many or a size class.

many	TRBV6-5	-	TRBJ1-2	TGTGCCAGCAGTTACGGGGGGCGGGCCTATGGCTACACCTTC	CASSYGGRAYGYTF
-	TRBV7-8	TRBD2	TRBJ2-2	TGTGCCAGCTATCCGAAGCGACTAGCGTCGAACACCGGGGAGCTGTTTTTT	CASYPKRLASNTGELFF
many	TRBV7-3	-	TRBJ2-5	TGTGCCAGCAGCCTACTCCCGACTAGCCAAGAGACCCAGTACTTC	CASSLLPTSQETQYF
-	TRBV20-1	-	TRBJ2-5	TGCAGTGCTAGTCTGCCCCGGGCCCAACAGACCCAGTACTTC	CSASLPRAQQTQYF
-	TRBV20-1	TRBD1	TRBJ1-6	TGCAGTGCTAGAGAGGGGGGGCAGGGGGCGAAAGCGTCACCCCTCCACTTT	CSAREGGQGAKASPLHF
-	TRBV10-3	-	TRBJ2-7	TGCCCCATCAGTGATGCCTATCCCTACGAGCAGTACTTC	CPISDAYPYEQYF
-	TRBV20-1	-	TRBJ2-7	TGCAGTGCTAGATACCGGACGCCCACCTACGAGCAGTACTTC	CSARYRTPTYEQYF
few	TRBV2	-	TRBJ1-1	TGTGCCAGCAGTGAGATGAACACTGAAGCTTTCTTT	CASSEMNTEAFF
-	TRBV11-3	TRBD1	TRBJ2-7	TGTGCCAGCAGCACTACGGGACAGGGAGGCCACGAGCAGTACTTC	CASSTTGQGGHEQYF
-	TRBV19	-	TRBJ1-1	TGTGCCAGTAGTATGCTTACAGGGTTGAACACTGAAGCTTTCTTT	CASSMLTGLNTEAFF
few	TRBV5-1	TRBD1	TRBJ1-2	TGCGCCAGCAGCTTTGGCGGGACAGGGGGCGAGGGCTACACCTTC	CASSFGGTGGEGYTF